A selection of T cell receptor beta chains follows, all from one sample in a study of shared clonotypes between healthy human individuals. Assay used: immunoSEQ multiplex PCR; TCRdb lists only in-frame clones, some missing. Here the sample spans 2.5 million or so clones, roughly 92% being singletons. Sequenced: naive CD4+ T cells sorted from blood. These receptors all stem from a man aged 18 to 35 in good health. Both conserved end residues are part of each CDR3. The order of the fields is D gene, V gene, J gene, clone size, CDR3 protein, CDR3 DNA. D genes are given only for firm matches. Expanded clones are given a class, and other clones once, few, many or no size at all.

D gene: .
V gene: TRBV6-1
J gene: TRBJ2-7
clone size: .
CDR3 protein: CASSEVRRYEQYF
CDR3 DNA: TGTGCCAGCAGTGAAGTCCGCCGCTACGAGCAGTACTTC

D gene: TRBD2
V gene: TRBV28
J gene: TRBJ2-1
clone size: .
CDR3 protein: CASSSLAGGRSYNEQFF
CDR3 DNA: TGTGCCAGCAGCTCTCTAGCGGGGGGCCGCTCCTACAATGAGCAGTTCTTC

D gene: .
V gene: TRBV6-5
J gene: TRBJ2-2
clone size: .
CDR3 protein: CASSRGGELFF
CDR3 DNA: TGTGCCAGCAGTAGGGGGGGGGAGCTGTTTTTT

D gene: .
V gene: TRBV11-2
J gene: TRBJ2-2
clone size: .
CDR3 protein: CASSPWTNQRTGELFF
CDR3 DNA: TGTGCCAGCAGCCCTTGGACCAACCAGCGCACCGGGGAGCTGTTTTTT

D gene: .
V gene: TRBV6-1
J gene: TRBJ2-7
clone size: .
CDR3 protein: CASRVDPLSEQYF
CDR3 DNA: TGTGCCAGCAGGGTAGACCCCTTGAGTGAGCAGTACTTC

D gene: .
V gene: TRBV6-5
J gene: TRBJ2-7
clone size: .
CDR3 protein: CAISESLAYEQYF
CDR3 DNA: TGTGCCATCAGTGAGTCGCTAGCCTACGAGCAGTACTTC

D gene: .
V gene: TRBV10-2
J gene: TRBJ2-1
clone size: .
CDR3 protein: CASTPDYNEQFF
CDR3 DNA: TGCGCCAGCACGCCAGACTACAATGAGCAGTTCTTC

D gene: .
V gene: TRBV7-9
J gene: TRBJ2-1
clone size: .
CDR3 protein: CASSLSQGPYNEQFF
CDR3 DNA: TGTGCCAGCAGCTTGAGTCAGGGGCCCTACAATGAGCAGTTCTTC

D gene: .
V gene: TRBV7-2
J gene: TRBJ1-6
clone size: .
CDR3 protein: CASSGGAANSYNSPLHF
CDR3 DNA: TGTGCCAGCAGCGGGGGCGCGGCCAACTCCTATAATTCACCCCTCCACTTT

D gene: .
V gene: TRBV13
J gene: TRBJ2-7
clone size: .
CDR3 protein: CASSSGEPNEQYF
CDR3 DNA: TGTGCCAGCAGCTCCGGGGAACCGAACGAGCAGTACTTC

D gene: .
V gene: TRBV18
J gene: TRBJ2-7
clone size: .
CDR3 protein: CASSPPLTYEQYF
CDR3 DNA: TGTGCCAGCTCACCACCGCTCACATACGAGCAGTACTTC

D gene: TRBD1
V gene: TRBV9
J gene: TRBJ1-1
clone size: few
CDR3 protein: CASSLVQGAGTEAFF
CDR3 DNA: TGTGCCAGCAGCTTGGTACAGGGGGCAGGCACTGAAGCTTTCTTT

D gene: .
V gene: TRBV20-1
J gene: TRBJ1-3
clone size: few
CDR3 protein: CSARAGNTIYF
CDR3 DNA: TGCAGTGCTAGGGCTGGAAACACCATATATTTT

D gene: .
V gene: TRBV5-1
J gene: TRBJ1-5
clone size: once
CDR3 protein: CASSLEGGARQPQHF
CDR3 DNA: TGCGCCAGCAGCTTGGAAGGAGGGGCCAGGCAGCCCCAGCATTTT

D gene: .
V gene: TRBV27
J gene: TRBJ1-2
clone size: .
CDR3 protein: CASRRDSLWGYTF
CDR3 DNA: TGTGCCAGCAGACGGGACTCCCTTTGGGGCTACACCTTC

D gene: TRBD1
V gene: TRBV6-4
J gene: TRBJ1-6
clone size: .
CDR3 protein: CASSEQGASPLHF
CDR3 DNA: TGTGCCAGCAGTGAACAGGGGGCTTCACCCCTCCACTTT

D gene: TRBD2
V gene: TRBV5-6
J gene: TRBJ2-2
clone size: .
CDR3 protein: CASSLATAGGVSGELFF
CDR3 DNA: TGTGCCAGCAGCTTGGCCACAGCGGGAGGGGTCTCCGGGGAGCTGTTTTTT

D gene: .
V gene: TRBV27
J gene: TRBJ2-4
clone size: .
CDR3 protein: CASSFVSQVKNIQYF
CDR3 DNA: TGTGCCAGCAGTTTCGTATCCCAGGTTAAAAACATTCAGTACTTC

D gene: .
V gene: TRBV7-9
J gene: TRBJ1-4
clone size: .
CDR3 protein: CASSLRRGGSNEKLFF
CDR3 DNA: TGTGCCAGCAGCTTAAGAAGGGGAGGTAGTAATGAAAAACTGTTTTTT

D gene: .
V gene: TRBV5-4
J gene: TRBJ2-7
clone size: .
CDR3 protein: CASSFTGGGSYEQYF
CDR3 DNA: TGTGCCAGCAGTTTTACAGGGGGGGGCTCCTACGAGCAGTACTTC

D gene: .
V gene: TRBV19
J gene: TRBJ1-4
clone size: once
CDR3 protein: CASSRGTNEKLFF
CDR3 DNA: TGTGCCAGTAGCAGGGGAACTAATGAAAAACTGTTTTTT

D gene: .
V gene: TRBV5-4
J gene: TRBJ2-5
clone size: .
CDR3 protein: CASSLGPVQETQYF
CDR3 DNA: TGTGCCAGCAGCTTGGGGCCGGTACAAGAGACCCAGTACTTC

D gene: .
V gene: TRBV5-1
J gene: TRBJ2-6
clone size: .
CDR3 protein: CASSLLSPGANVLTF
CDR3 DNA: TGCGCCAGCAGCTTACTAAGCCCCGGGGCCAACGTCCTGACTTTC

D gene: TRBD2
V gene: TRBV7-2
J gene: TRBJ2-2
clone size: .
CDR3 protein: CASSFGTSLSTGELFF
CDR3 DNA: TGTGCCAGCAGCTTCGGGACTAGCCTAAGCACCGGGGAGCTGTTTTTT

D gene: TRBD1
V gene: TRBV28
J gene: TRBJ2-2
clone size: .
CDR3 protein: CASSRTGPGAGELFF
CDR3 DNA: TGTGCCAGCAGTCGGACAGGGCCGGGGGCCGGGGAGCTGTTTTTT

D gene: .
V gene: TRBV30
J gene: TRBJ1-3
clone size: .
CDR3 protein: CAWSVEAGNTIYF
CDR3 DNA: TGTGCCTGGAGTGTTGAAGCGGGAAACACCATATATTTT

D gene: .
V gene: TRBV6-5
J gene: TRBJ2-7
clone size: .
CDR3 protein: CASSSARGAYEQYF
CDR3 DNA: TGTGCCAGCAGCTCCGCTCGGGGAGCCTACGAGCAGTACTTC